This T cell receptor (beta chain) was found in a study of blood T cell repertoires in COVID-19. Study background: Whether acute or convalescent, the COVID-19 samples came from the United States, Italy and Spain.

Authors' data handling: How many nucleated cells were present was estimated from reference gene primer amplification. Sequenced by immunoSEQ multiplex PCR; TCRdb stores in-frame clones only, minus some. V and J calls and clone size are copied from that table; D and trimming were computed from the DNA. The sample holds more than 200,000 clones; about 86% are singletons and the top ten take around 4.4%. Source material: peripheral blood. The sequence was obtained from a man aged 45-65 years with active or convalescent COVID-19.

The CDR3 DNA reads TGTGCCAGCAGCCAAGTGACAGGGAGAACTGAAGCTTTCTTT. This encodes CASSQVTGRTEAFF. V usage is TRBV14 and J usage is TRBJ1-1; 7 bases are a match to TRBD1. Losses at the gene ends were 1 base for V and 5 bases for J; bases not matched to a gene: 4. Looked up from germline, CDR1 is SGHDN and CDR2 is FVKESK. The CDR3 has 14 amino acids.